This T cell receptor (beta chain) stems from a study of memory CD4+ T cells and cytomegalovirus serostatus. Study results and caveats: About 40% of the roughly 150 known CMV-associated TCRbeta sequences appeared in CD4+ memory.

The sort gate was single viable CD3+CD4+CD8-CD45RO+ cells for memory CD4+ T cells. This table comes from immunoSEQ multiplex PCR, and its TCRdb copy is limited to in-frame clones, with some not included. The data show about 64,000 clones, 75% to 80% seen once. The V and J ends lost 3 bases and 4 bases respectively, with 18 bases between them. This CDR3 region has 15 residues. CDR1 is GTSNPN, CDR2 SVGIG, per germline (reference sequence). To note about this clone: Its antigen remains unknown.

Material for sequencing was memory CD4+ T cells from blood. This sequence originates from an adult in good health and CMV-seronegative. The chain has TRBV30 and TRBJ1-2; possibly TRBD1 for D (6 bases). The CDR3, as DNA: TGTGCCTGGAGCGAAGGGGGAAGGGGCCTCTATGGCTACACCTTC. Residues: CAWSEGGRGLYGYTF.